This TCR beta chain was profiled in a study of cytomegalovirus exposure and HLA in healthy donors. Broader study findings: In a later analysis, parvovirus B19, influenza, CMV and Epstein-Barr virus appeared linked to several top co-occurrence clusters.

V lost 6 bases, J lost 5 bases, and 10 bases stayed unmatched. The CDR3 runs to 14 residues. CDR1 is MGHDK and CDR2 is SYGVNS in the germline V gene. Details on this clone: The antigen is not known.

This PCR relied on a set of 60 Vbeta primers and 13 Jbeta primers. Some clones are missing from TCRdb's copy, which holds only in-frame ones; the method was immunoSEQ multiplex PCR. The sample lists about 200,000 clones; approximately 78% were seen once. Sequencing used PBMCs. This TCR derives from a male donor in good health and CMV-seronegative. The chain is built from TRBV25-1 and TRBJ2-7; 7 bases map to TRBD2. The CDR3 sequence is CASRGERGSNEQYF. The DNA for the CDR3 is TGTGCCAGCAGGGGGGAGCGGGGCTCGAACGAGCAGTACTTC.